This T cell receptor (beta chain) was captured in a study of cytomegalovirus exposure and HLA in healthy donors. Study-wide findings and caveats: After further analysis at a later stage, 16,951 TCR beta sequences were associated with HLA alleles at 0.05 false discovery rate.

Trimming pared 2 bases from V and 1 base from J, leaving 8 bases between. In germline, CDR1 is MGHDK, CDR2 SYGVNS. CDR3 size: 14 residues. Points on this clone: Its antigen remains unidentified.

Primers: 60 Vbeta forward and 13 Jbeta reverse. Clones were sequenced by immunoSEQ multiplex PCR, and TCRdb holds only the in-frame ones, with some missing. The sample yields about 110,000 clones, approximately 81% seen once. Material for sequencing was PBMCs. The chain is built from TRBV25-1 and TRBJ2-5; no clear D. The TCR comes from a woman in her late teens or twenties in good health and CMV-seropositive. The CDR3 spells CASSETSFQETQYF. The CDR3 DNA is TGTGCCAGCAGTGAAACGAGTTTCCAAGAGACCCAGTACTTC.